This T cell receptor (beta chain) was captured by sequencing in a study of blood T cells in healthy people across ages. Study-wide results and limits: More naive CD4+ cells and higher diversity marked long-lived donors relative to aged donors.

In regard to this clonotype: Its antigen remains unidentified.

Sample-barcoded 5' priming and a J-beta primer mix drove a second PCR of about 7 to 11 cycles. Each cDNA molecule was tagged by a template-switch adaptor with 12 random nucleotides. TCRdb reprocessed the 5' RACE reads with MiXCR, giving one entry per CDR3 protein. Among roughly 800,000 distinct CDR3 sequences, about 62% were seen once, and the ten largest hold approximately 20%. The CDR3 extends over 13 amino acids. The ends were cut back, 5 bases at V and 6 bases at J, with 14 bases in the middle. Germline V CDR1 and CDR2: DFQATT, SNEGSKA (reference sequence). The sequencing sample was made of blood. This sequence originates from a man aged 25-40 years in good health. The chain uses TRBV20-1 and TRBJ2-1, with D perhaps matching TRBD2 (5 bases). The CDR3 nucleotides read TGCAGTGCTCCCCTCGGGGTAGGCAATGAGCAGTTCTTC. Its protein is CSAPLGVGNEQFF.